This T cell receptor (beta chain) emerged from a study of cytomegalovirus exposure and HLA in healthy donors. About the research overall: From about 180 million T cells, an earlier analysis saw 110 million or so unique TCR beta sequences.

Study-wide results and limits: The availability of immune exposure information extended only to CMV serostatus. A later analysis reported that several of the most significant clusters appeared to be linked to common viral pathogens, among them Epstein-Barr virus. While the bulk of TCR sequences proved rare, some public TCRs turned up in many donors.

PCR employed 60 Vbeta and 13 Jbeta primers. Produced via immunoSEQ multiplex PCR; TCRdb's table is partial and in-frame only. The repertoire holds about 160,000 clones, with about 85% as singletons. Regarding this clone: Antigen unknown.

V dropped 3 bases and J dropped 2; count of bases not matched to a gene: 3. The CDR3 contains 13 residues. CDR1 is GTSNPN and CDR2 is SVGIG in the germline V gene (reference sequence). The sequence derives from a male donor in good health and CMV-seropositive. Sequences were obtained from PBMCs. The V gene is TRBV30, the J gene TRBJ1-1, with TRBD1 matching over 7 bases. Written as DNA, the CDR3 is TGTGCCTGGAGAGGACAGGCAAACACTGAAGCTTTCTTT. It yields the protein CAWRGQANTEAFF.